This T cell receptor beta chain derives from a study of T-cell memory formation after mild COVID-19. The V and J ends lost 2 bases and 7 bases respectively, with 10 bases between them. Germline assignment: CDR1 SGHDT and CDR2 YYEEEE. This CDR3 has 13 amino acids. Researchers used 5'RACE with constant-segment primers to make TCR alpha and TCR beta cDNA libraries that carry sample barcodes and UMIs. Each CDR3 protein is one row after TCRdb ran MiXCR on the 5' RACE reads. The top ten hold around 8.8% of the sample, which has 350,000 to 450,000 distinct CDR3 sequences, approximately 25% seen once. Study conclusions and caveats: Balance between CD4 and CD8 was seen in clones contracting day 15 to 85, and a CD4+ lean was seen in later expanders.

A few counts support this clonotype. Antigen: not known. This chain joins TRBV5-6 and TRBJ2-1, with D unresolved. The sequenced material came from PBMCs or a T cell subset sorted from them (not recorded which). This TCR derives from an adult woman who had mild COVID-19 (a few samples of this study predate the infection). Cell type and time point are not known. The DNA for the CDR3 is TGTGCCAGCAGCTTTCAAGGGCCAAATGAGCAGTTCTTC. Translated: CASSFQGPNEQFF.